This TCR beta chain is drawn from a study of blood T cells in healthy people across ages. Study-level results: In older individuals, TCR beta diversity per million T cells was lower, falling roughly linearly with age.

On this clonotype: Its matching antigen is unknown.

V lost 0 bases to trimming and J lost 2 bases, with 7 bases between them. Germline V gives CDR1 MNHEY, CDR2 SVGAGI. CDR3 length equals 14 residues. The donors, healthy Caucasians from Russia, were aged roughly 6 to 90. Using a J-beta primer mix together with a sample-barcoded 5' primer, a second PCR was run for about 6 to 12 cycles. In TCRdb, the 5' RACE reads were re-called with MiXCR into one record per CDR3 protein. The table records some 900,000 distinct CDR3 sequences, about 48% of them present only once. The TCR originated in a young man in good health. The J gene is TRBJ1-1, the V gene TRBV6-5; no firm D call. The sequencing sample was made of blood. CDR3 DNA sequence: TGTGCCAGCAGTTACTCGGTACCAAACACTGAAGCTTTCTTT. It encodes CASSYSVPNTEAFF.